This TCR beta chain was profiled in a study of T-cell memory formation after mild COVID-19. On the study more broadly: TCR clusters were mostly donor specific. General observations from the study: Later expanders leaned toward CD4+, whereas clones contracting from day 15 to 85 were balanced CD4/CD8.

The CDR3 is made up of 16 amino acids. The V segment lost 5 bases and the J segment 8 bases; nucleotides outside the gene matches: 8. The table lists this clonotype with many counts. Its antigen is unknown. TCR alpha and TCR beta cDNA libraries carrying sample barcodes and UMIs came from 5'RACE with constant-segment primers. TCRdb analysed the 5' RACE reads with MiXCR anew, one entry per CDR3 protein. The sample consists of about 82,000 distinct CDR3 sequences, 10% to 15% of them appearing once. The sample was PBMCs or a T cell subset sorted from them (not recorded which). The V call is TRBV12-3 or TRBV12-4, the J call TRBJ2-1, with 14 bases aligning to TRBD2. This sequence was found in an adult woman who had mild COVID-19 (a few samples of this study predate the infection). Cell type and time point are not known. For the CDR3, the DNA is TGTGCCAGCAGTGACCGACTAGCGGGAGGGCCCGATGAGCAGTTCTTC. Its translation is CASSDRLAGGPDEQFF.